A selection of T cell receptor beta chains follows, all from one sample in a study of T-cell reconstitution after alpha-beta-depleted transplantation in children. TCRdb itself ran the PCR reads through MiXCR, one entry per CDR3 protein. The sample has about 830,000 distinct CDR3 sequences; 16% are singletons. The sample consisted of PBMCs, mostly from graft donor cells, taken 360 days after TCRalphabeta/CD19-depleted stem cell transplant. The receptors here all came from a male patient younger than 18 who had a stem cell transplant for acute lymphoblastic leukemia, so the T cells may come from the graft donor. CDR3s include the opening cysteine and the closing phenylalanine or tryptophan. The order of the fields is J gene, D gene, clone size, V gene, CDR3 DNA, CDR3 protein. D genes are given only for firm matches. Where a row states a size, it is once, few, many or the class of an expanded clone; other rows omit it.

J: TRBJ2-3; D: TRBD1; size: NA; V: TRBV7-2; DNA: TGTGCCAGCAGCTGTGGACAGGGCTGCACAGATACGCAGTATTTT; CDR3: CASSCGQGCTDTQYF
J: TRBJ2-7; D: TRBD2; size: NA; V: TRBV5-1; DNA: TGCGCCAGCAGCGCCGGACTAGCGGGCAAGGCCTACGAGCAGTACTTC; CDR3: CASSAGLAGKAYEQYF
J: TRBJ2-1; D: TRBD2; size: few; V: TRBV7-9; DNA: TGTGCCACCAGGCCCACTAGCGGGAGGTTGTTCTTC; CDR3: CATRPTSGRLFF
J: TRBJ2-3; D: NA; size: NA; V: TRBV5-1; DNA: TGCGCCAGCAGCTTATTAGGAGGCCGGGCGGCGAGCACAGATACGCAGTATTTT; CDR3: CASSLLGGRAASTDTQYF
J: TRBJ2-2; D: TRBD2; size: NA; V: TRBV20-1; DNA: TGCAGTGCAACCATACTAGCGGGAGAGACCGCGATGCACACCGGGGAGCTGTTTTTT; CDR3: CSATILAGETAMHTGELFF
J: TRBJ1-2; D: TRBD1; size: few; V: TRBV4-1; DNA: TGCGCCAGCAGCCAAGAGAAGACAGGGCGTTATAGGTACACCTTC; CDR3: CASSQEKTGRYRYTF
J: TRBJ2-7; D: NA; size: NA; V: TRBV4-1; DNA: TGCGCCAGCAGCCACCCTAATCTCGGTCCACCCGAGCAGTACTTC; CDR3: CASSHPNLGPPEQYF
J: TRBJ2-1; D: TRBD1; size: few; V: TRBV20-1; DNA: TGCAGTGCTAGAGAACAGGGGCTCCACAATGAGCAGTTCTTC; CDR3: CSAREQGLHNEQFF
J: TRBJ2-3; D: TRBD2; size: NA; V: TRBV5-1; DNA: TGCGCCAGCAGCTCGCACCTCGGACTAGCGGGAGGGCCCTTTGATGACACAGATACGCAGTATTTT; CDR3: CASSSHLGLAGGPFDDTDTQYF
J: TRBJ2-2; D: NA; size: NA; V: TRBV24-1; DNA: TGTGCCACCGGATTGGGTCCCGGGGAGCTGTTTTTT; CDR3: CATGLGPGELFF
J: TRBJ2-5; D: TRBD1; size: NA; V: TRBV6-1; DNA: TGTGCCAGCAGGTCCGGACAGGCAGTTCCAGAGACCCAGTACTTC; CDR3: CASRSGQAVPETQYF
J: TRBJ2-1; D: NA; size: few; V: TRBV20-1; DNA: TGCAGTGCTAGAGTTCCGCCCCCTCCAGGAACGAACAATGAGCAGTTCTTC; CDR3: CSARVPPPPGTNNEQFF
J: TRBJ2-3; D: NA; size: NA; V: TRBV29-1; DNA: TGCAGCGCCCACCGGTTGAGCACAGATACGCAGTATTTT; CDR3: CSAHRLSTDTQYF
J: TRBJ2-7; D: TRBD2; size: NA; V: TRBV5-6; DNA: TGTGCCAGCAGGGGACTAGCGGTCTCCTACGAGCAGTACTTC; CDR3: CASRGLAVSYEQYF
J: TRBJ1-2; D: TRBD1; size: many; V: TRBV2; DNA: TGTGCCAGCAGGGCATGGACAGGGGATGGCTACACCTTC; CDR3: CASRAWTGDGYTF
J: TRBJ1-2; D: NA; size: NA; V: TRBV5-1; DNA: TGCGCCAGCAGCGACCTTGGACGGAACTATGGCTACACCTTC; CDR3: CASSDLGRNYGYTF
J: TRBJ2-4; D: NA; size: NA; V: TRBV12-3/TRBV12-4; DNA: TGTGCCAGCAGTTTCGGGGGGACACTAGCCAAAAACATTCAGTACTTC; CDR3: CASSFGGTLAKNIQYF
J: TRBJ2-7; D: TRBD2; size: few; V: TRBV11-2; DNA: TGTGCCAGCAGCTTAGATCGTGCGGGAGTCTACGAGCAGTACTTC; CDR3: CASSLDRAGVYEQYF
J: TRBJ2-1; D: TRBD1; size: few; V: TRBV2; DNA: TGTGCCAGCAGTGCGAGACAGGGGGACAATGAGCAGTTCTTC; CDR3: CASSARQGDNEQFF
J: TRBJ2-3; D: NA; size: NA; V: TRBV5-5; DNA: TGTGCCAGCAGCTTGGCCCCCTTAGCGGGCACAGATACGCAGTATTTT; CDR3: CASSLAPLAGTDTQYF
J: TRBJ2-2; D: NA; size: NA; V: TRBV9; DNA: TGTGCCAGCAGCGCCTCCCTTTCGACTAGTCGGGGCCACACCGGGGAGCTGTTTTTT; CDR3: CASSASLSTSRGHTGELFF
J: TRBJ1-1; D: TRBD1; size: few; V: TRBV7-8; DNA: TGTGCCAGCAGCTTAGCGGGCTCTTTAGGGGGCTGGTTGAAGAACACTGAAGCTTTCTTT; CDR3: CASSLAGSLGGWLKNTEAFF
J: TRBJ2-1; D: NA; size: NA; V: TRBV4-2; DNA: TGTGCCAGCAGCCAACCAGGAGGGGTCGATGAGCAGTTCTTC; CDR3: CASSQPGGVDEQFF
J: TRBJ2-6; D: TRBD1; size: NA; V: TRBV4-1; DNA: TGCGCCAGCAGCCCACCGGGACAGGGGACGGGTTCTGGGGCCAACGTCCTGACTTTC; CDR3: CASSPPGQGTGSGANVLTF
J: TRBJ2-7; D: NA; size: NA; V: TRBV19; DNA: TGTGCCAGTAGTATGGGACTTTACTACGAGCAGTACTTC; CDR3: CASSMGLYYEQYF
J: TRBJ2-2; D: NA; size: many; V: TRBV20-1; DNA: TGCAGTGCTGGGGATAGTCGTGGCCAAACCGGGGAGCTGTTTTTT; CDR3: CSAGDSRGQTGELFF
J: TRBJ1-1; D: NA; size: NA; V: TRBV27; DNA: TGTGCCAGCAGTCCCCCACCGGGGACTCGGAACACTGAAGCTTTCTTT; CDR3: CASSPPPGTRNTEAFF
J: TRBJ2-3; D: TRBD2; size: NA; V: TRBV28; DNA: TGTGCCAGCAGATCCCTGGGACTAGCGGGAGGGTTCACAGATACGCAGTATTTT; CDR3: CASRSLGLAGGFTDTQYF
J: TRBJ2-5; D: TRBD1; size: NA; V: TRBV4-2; DNA: TGTGCCAGCAGCCAACCAGGGGGATTAAAGAAGACCCAGTACTTC; CDR3: CASSQPGGLKKTQYF
J: TRBJ1-3; D: NA; size: few; V: TRBV4-1; DNA: TGCGCCAGCAGCCAATGGAGGGGCCACTCTGGAAACACCATATATTTT; CDR3: CASSQWRGHSGNTIYF
J: TRBJ2-7; D: NA; size: few; V: TRBV7-9; DNA: TGTGCCAGCACCTCCGGTATGGGTTCTTGGGAGCAGTACTTC; CDR3: CASTSGMGSWEQYF
J: TRBJ1-3; D: TRBD1; size: few; V: TRBV5-1; DNA: TGCGCCAGCAGCGCAAGGACAGGATCCTCTGGAAACACCATATATTTT; CDR3: CASSARTGSSGNTIYF
J: TRBJ2-5; D: NA; size: few; V: TRBV20-1; DNA: TGCAGTGCTAGAGAGATGTTTAGAGAGACCCAGTACTTC; CDR3: CSAREMFRETQYF
J: TRBJ1-2; D: NA; size: few; V: TRBV20-1; DNA: TGCAGTGCTCGCCCAATTCCCCGGGACGGGGAAAACTATGGCTACACCTTC; CDR3: CSARPIPRDGENYGYTF
J: TRBJ2-1; D: NA; size: few; V: TRBV7-2; DNA: TGTGCCAGCAGCTTTACAGCAGAGCCGGGTGAGCAGTTCTTC; CDR3: CASSFTAEPGEQFF
J: TRBJ1-4; D: NA; size: NA; V: TRBV5-1; DNA: TGCGCCAGCAGCTTGGAGGAGGGTACTTTAAATGAAAAACTGTTTTTT; CDR3: CASSLEEGTLNEKLFF
J: TRBJ1-1; D: TRBD1; size: NA; V: TRBV4-2; DNA: TGTGCCAGCAGCCCCCGCGGACAGGGGGGGAGAACTGAAGCTTTCTTT; CDR3: CASSPRGQGGRTEAFF